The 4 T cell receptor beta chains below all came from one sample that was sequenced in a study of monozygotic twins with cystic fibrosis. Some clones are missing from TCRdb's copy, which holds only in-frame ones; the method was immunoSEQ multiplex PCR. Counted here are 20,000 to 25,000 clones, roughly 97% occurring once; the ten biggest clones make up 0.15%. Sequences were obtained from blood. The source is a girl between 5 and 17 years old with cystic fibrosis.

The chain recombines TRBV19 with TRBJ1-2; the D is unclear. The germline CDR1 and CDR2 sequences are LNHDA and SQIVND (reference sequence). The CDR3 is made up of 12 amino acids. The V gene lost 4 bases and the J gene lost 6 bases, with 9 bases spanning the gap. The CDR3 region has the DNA TGTGCCAGTAGTAAGACGGGGAATGGCTACACCTTC. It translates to CASSKTGNGYTF.

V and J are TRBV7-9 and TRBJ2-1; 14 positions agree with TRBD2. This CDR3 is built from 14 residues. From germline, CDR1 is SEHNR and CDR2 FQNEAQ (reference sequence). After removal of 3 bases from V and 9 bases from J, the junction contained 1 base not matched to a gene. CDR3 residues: CASSLGLAGVEQFF. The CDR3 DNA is TGTGCCAGCAGCTTGGGACTAGCGGGAGTTGAGCAGTTCTTC.

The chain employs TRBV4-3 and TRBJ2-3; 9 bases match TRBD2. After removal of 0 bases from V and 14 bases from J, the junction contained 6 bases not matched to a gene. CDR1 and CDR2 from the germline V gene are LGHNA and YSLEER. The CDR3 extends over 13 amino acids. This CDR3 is CASSQDRGGAGYF. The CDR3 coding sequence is TGCGCCAGCAGCCAAGATCGCGGGGGGGCTGGGTATTTT.

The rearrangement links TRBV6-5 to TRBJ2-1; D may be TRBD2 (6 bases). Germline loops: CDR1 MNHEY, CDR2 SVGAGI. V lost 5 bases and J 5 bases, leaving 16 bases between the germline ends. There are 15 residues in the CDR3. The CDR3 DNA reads TGTGCCAGCAGTATATCCGGGAGCACCCACAATGAGCAGTTCTTC. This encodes CASSISGSTHNEQFF.